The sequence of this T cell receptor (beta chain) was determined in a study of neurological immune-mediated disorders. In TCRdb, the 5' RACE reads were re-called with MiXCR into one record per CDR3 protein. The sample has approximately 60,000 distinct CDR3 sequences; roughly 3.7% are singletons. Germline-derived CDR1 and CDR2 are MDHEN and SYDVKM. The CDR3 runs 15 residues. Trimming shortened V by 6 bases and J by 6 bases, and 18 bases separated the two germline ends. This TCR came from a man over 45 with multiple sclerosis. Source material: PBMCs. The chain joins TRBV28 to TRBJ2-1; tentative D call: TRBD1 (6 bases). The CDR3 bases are TGTGCCAGCAGGACGGGACACACAACCGGCAATGAGCAGTTCTTC. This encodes CASRTGHTTGNEQFF.